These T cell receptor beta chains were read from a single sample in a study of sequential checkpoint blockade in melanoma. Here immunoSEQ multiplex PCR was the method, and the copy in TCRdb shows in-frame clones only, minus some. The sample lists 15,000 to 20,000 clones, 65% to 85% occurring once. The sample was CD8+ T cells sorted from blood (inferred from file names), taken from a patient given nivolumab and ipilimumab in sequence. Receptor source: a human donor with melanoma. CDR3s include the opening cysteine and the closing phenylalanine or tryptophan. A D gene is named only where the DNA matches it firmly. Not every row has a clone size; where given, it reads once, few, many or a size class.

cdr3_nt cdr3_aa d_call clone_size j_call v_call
TGTGCCAGCAGCTCGGAGGGTGAGCAGTTCTTC CASSSEGEQFF . . TRBJ2-1 TRBV7-3
TGTGCCAGCAGTTACGGAAGGGACAGAAGAAAGACCCAGTACTTC CASSYGRDRRKTQYF TRBD1 few TRBJ2-5 TRBV6-5
TGTGCCAGCAGTTTAACAGGGGGTGCGGGGGAGCTGTTTTTT CASSLTGGAGELFF TRBD1 . TRBJ2-2 TRBV27
TGTGCCAGCAGCGAGGACAGGGGAGGGGGTCAGCCCCAGCATTTT CASSEDRGGGQPQHF TRBD1 few TRBJ1-5 TRBV9
TGTGCCAGCAGTGAACAGGGAACCCTCTACGAGCAGTACTTC CASSEQGTLYEQYF . . TRBJ2-7 TRBV25-1
TGCAGCCTTTTTCGAGCTTTCTTT CSLFRAFF . medium-sized TRBJ1-1 TRBV29-1
TGCGCCAGCAGCCCGCATGGCAGGGCAAACTATGGCTACACCTTC CASSPHGRANYGYTF . . TRBJ1-2 TRBV4-3
TGCGCCAGCAGCCAAGAATTCGGGATGAACACTGAAGCTTTCTTT CASSQEFGMNTEAFF . . TRBJ1-1 TRBV4-3
TGTGCCAGCAGTGGGGGGGCATCTACGGGGACTGAAGCTTTCTTT CASSGGASTGTEAFF . . TRBJ1-1 TRBV7-8
TGTGCCAGCAGTTATAGCGCAGGCCAGGATGAGCAGTTCTTC CASSYSAGQDEQFF . . TRBJ2-1 TRBV6-5
TGTGCCAGTAGTATGACTAGCGCCACGCTCGGCGAGCAGTACTTC CASSMTSATLGEQYF TRBD2 . TRBJ2-7 TRBV19
TGTGCCAGCAGCTTGTCCGGGAGGAACAGGGCCCAGTACTTC CASSLSGRNRAQYF . once TRBJ2-5 TRBV7-3
TGTGCCAGCAGTTTGTGGGGAGGGGCAGGGGAACTGTTTTTT CASSLWGGAGELFF . large TRBJ1-4 TRBV27
TGTGCCAGTAGTATAGCGGAAGGGGATCACACCGGGGAGCTGTTTTTT CASSIAEGDHTGELFF . . TRBJ2-2 TRBV19
TGTGCCAGCGATTCCCCGGACAACCCCTACGAGCAGTACTTC CASDSPDNPYEQYF . . TRBJ2-7 TRBV7-9
TGTGCCAGCAGCCTAGCGGGGGCCTCCTACGAGCAGTACTTC CASSLAGASYEQYF TRBD2 . TRBJ2-7 TRBV6-6
TGCGCCAGCAGCTTGGCCCCACAGGACCGGCGGGATACGCAGTATTTT CASSLAPQDRRDTQYF . . TRBJ2-3 TRBV5-1
TGCGCCACCAGGCCAGACCTAGGGGCCGAGACCCAGTACTTC CATRPDLGAETQYF . . TRBJ2-5 TRBV5-1
TGTGCCAGCAGTCTCCCTCCGGACACTTTCTTT CASSLPPDTFF . . TRBJ1-1 TRBV6-6
TGTGCCAGCAGCATTCAGGGGGCAACCGGGGAGCTGTTTTTT CASSIQGATGELFF . few TRBJ2-2 TRBV21-1
TGTGCCAGCAGCTCCGGGGTCACAAATACGCAGTATTTT CASSSGVTNTQYF . . TRBJ2-3 TRBV7-8
TGCGCCAGCAGCTTTCAGGGGGCCTGGGGGACTGAAGCTTTCTTT CASSFQGAWGTEAFF TRBD1 . TRBJ1-1 TRBV5-1
TGCGCCAGCAGCTTGTGGGGCTTCGTCACAGATACGCAGTATTTT CASSLWGFVTDTQYF . . TRBJ2-3 TRBV5-1
TGCAGCGTCCCTACAGGGGCGGCTACGCAGTATTTT CSVPTGAATQYF TRBD1 . TRBJ2-3 TRBV29-1
TGTGCCAGCACCGCCCGGAGTCTAGGGGGGGCCCAGCATTTT CASTARSLGGAQHF . . TRBJ1-5 TRBV2
TGTGCCAGCAGCTTAGGAAGGGCAGGCGGCCACCTAAAGGCGGGTACGCAGTATTTT CASSLGRAGGHLKAGTQYF . . TRBJ2-3 TRBV7-8
TGTGCCAGTGTAGGAGTGGGGGGGCTAGGAGCTAATGAAAAACTGTTTTTT CASVGVGGLGANEKLFF . . TRBJ1-4 TRBV19
TGTGCCAGCAGCCTAAAAGGACCTCAGGGCTATCTCTACACCTTC CASSLKGPQGYLYTF . few TRBJ1-2 TRBV7-9
TGCGCCAGCACCCTTGACAGTTACAATGAGCAGTTCTTC CASTLDSYNEQFF . . TRBJ2-1 TRBV5-1
TGTGCCAGCAGCCAAGCGGGTCTAGGTCTTATGCCAGATACGCAGTATTTT CASSQAGLGLMPDTQYF . . TRBJ2-3 TRBV14
TGTGCCAGCAGCTTGGGACAGGGGGCCTACGAGCAGTACTTC CASSLGQGAYEQYF TRBD1 few TRBJ2-7 TRBV7-6
TGTGCCACCAGCAGAGCTCCTCGGACTAGCGACTCCTACGAGCAGTACTTC CATSRAPRTSDSYEQYF TRBD2 . TRBJ2-7 TRBV15
TGTGCCAGCACCTCCGCGGAACAGGGGACTAGCACAGATACGCAGTATTTT CASTSAEQGTSTDTQYF . . TRBJ2-3 TRBV21-1
TGTGCCAGCAGCGTAGCGGGCTCAGGGGCCAATGAAAAACTGTTTTTT CASSVAGSGANEKLFF . . TRBJ1-4 TRBV9
TGTGCCAGCAGTTTCCAGGTTATGGACACAGATACGCAGTATTTT CASSFQVMDTDTQYF . once TRBJ2-3 TRBV27
TGTGCCAGCAGTTTCCAGGGGGCAAGGACTTATAATTCACCCCTCCACTTT CASSFQGARTYNSPLHF TRBD1 few TRBJ1-6 TRBV27
TGTGCCAGCAGCTGGCGGGGGGGCAATGAGCAGTTCTTC CASSWRGGNEQFF TRBD2 . TRBJ2-1 TRBV11-2
TGCGCCAGCAGCCAAGCCGGGACAGGGCGTGAGCAGTTCTTC CASSQAGTGREQFF TRBD1 . TRBJ2-1 TRBV4-3
TGTGCCAGCAGCTTTTCAGGGAGGGGTCCCGGGGAGCTGTTTTTT CASSFSGRGPGELFF TRBD2 . TRBJ2-2 TRBV13
TGTGCCAGCAGTTACAGAGGCAGGGGCAATGAGCAGTTCTTC CASSYRGRGNEQFF . once TRBJ2-1 TRBV6-5
TGCAGCGTTGCGACAGGGAGGTCATACGAGCAGTACTTC CSVATGRSYEQYF . . TRBJ2-7 TRBV29-1
TGTGCCAGCACTTTAATGAGGGGGGGTAACTATGGCTACACCTTC CASTLMRGGNYGYTF . few TRBJ1-2 TRBV6-5
TGTGCCAGCAGCACCTCCGGCTACGAGCAGTACTTC CASSTSGYEQYF . few TRBJ2-7 TRBV7-9
TGTGCCAGTAGTACAGGGTCTAACTATGGCTACACCTTC CASSTGSNYGYTF . . TRBJ1-2 TRBV19
TGTGCCAGCCGAAGCCCAGGTTACTACGAGCAGTACTTC CASRSPGYYEQYF . few TRBJ2-7 TRBV28
TGTGCCAGCAGTCTCTCCGACAGGGTAGGCTACACCTTC CASSLSDRVGYTF TRBD1 . TRBJ1-2 TRBV27
TGTGCCAGCAGCCGTGGTTCGGACAGGGGGTTCGATGGAAACACCATATATTTT CASSRGSDRGFDGNTIYF TRBD1 once TRBJ1-3 TRBV14
TGTGCCAGTAGTTCTACGACAGGGGAATACGAGCAGTACTTC CASSSTTGEYEQYF TRBD1 . TRBJ2-7 TRBV19
TGTGCCAGCAGACTCCTTGGGACATTCCAAGAGACCCAGTACTTC CASRLLGTFQETQYF . . TRBJ2-5 TRBV6-5
TGTGCCAGCAGTTTTCACGATCCAGGGGAGAGCGGCTACACCTTC CASSFHDPGESGYTF . . TRBJ1-2 TRBV27
TGTGCCAGCAGCTCCTACAGGGGGCAAGGAAACACCATATATTTT CASSSYRGQGNTIYF TRBD1 few TRBJ1-3 TRBV5-6
TGTGCCAGCAGCCAGGGGGGGGCCTACGAGCAGTACTTC CASSQGGAYEQYF TRBD2 . TRBJ2-7 TRBV4-2
TGTGCCAGCAGTGAATCTGAGCGATCCTATAATTCACCCCTCCACTTT CASSESERSYNSPLHF . . TRBJ1-6 TRBV6-1
TGTGCCAGCAGCTTTGGGGACTTCGGGCTCTATGGCTACACCTTC CASSFGDFGLYGYTF . medium-sized TRBJ1-2 TRBV13